Below are 12 T cell receptor beta chains sequenced from a single sample in a study of cytomegalovirus exposure and HLA in healthy donors. PCR was performed using 60 Vbeta and 13 Jbeta primers. The method was immunoSEQ multiplex PCR; TCRdb's version includes in-frame clones alone and lacks a portion of them. The repertoire holds 110,000 to 150,000 clones, with approximately 82% as singletons. Source material: PBMCs. Receptors originate from a woman aged 55-75 years in good health and CMV-seropositive.

The rearrangement links TRBV30 to TRBJ1-2, with unresolved D. Germline V gene sequence: CDR1 GTSNPN, CDR2 SVGIG (reference sequence). With 4 bases removed from V and 5 bases from J, the gap between germline ends came to 8 bases. The CDR3 has 11 residues. Written as DNA, the CDR3 is TGTGCCTGGATGGAGGGTTATGGCTACACCTTC. Residues: CAWMEGYGYTF.

This clone was recorded a few times. Here the CDR3 DNA reads TGTGCCAGCAGTTTATCGACAGCTAACTATGGCTACACCTTC. This translates into CASSLSTANYGYTF. The rearrangement uses TRBV27 and TRBJ1-2, with D perhaps matching TRBD1 (5 bases). CDR1 and CDR2 (germline): MNHEY, SMNVEV (reference sequence). V gave up 0 bases and J gave up 0 bases, with 5 bases separating them. The CDR3 extends over 14 amino acids.

The chain combines TRBV9 with TRBJ2-1; 15 bases match TRBD2. Per germline, CDR1 SGDLS and CDR2 YYNGEE. The V and J ends lost 4 bases and 1 base, in that order; junction bases with no gene match: 3. The CDR3 spans 17 residues. The CDR3 DNA is TGTGCCAGCAGCCCCGGGACTAGCGGGGGGTCCTACAATGAGCAGTTCTTC. This translates into CASSPGTSGGSYNEQFF.

The chain carries TRBV7-9 and TRBJ2-5; no reliable D call. The J call is in doubt because the DNA end fits TRBJ2-7 better. Per germline, CDR1 SEHNR and CDR2 FQNEAQ (reference sequence). The CDR3 has 12 residues. CDR3 loop: CASSPSSYEQYF. DNA of the CDR3: TGTGCCAGCAGCCCGAGCTCCTACGAGCAGTACTTC.

This chain connects TRBV28 to TRBJ1-3; 7 nucleotides match TRBD1. With V trimmed by 2 bases and J by 0 bases, 4 bases remained unmatched. There are 16 residues in the CDR3. Germline loops: CDR1 MDHEN, CDR2 SYDVKM. CDR3 sequence (DNA): TGTGCCAGCAGTTTAGGGACAGTAAACTCTGGAAACACCATATATTTT. Translation gives CASSLGTVNSGNTIYF.

The CDR3 sequence is CASSPSIGYEQYF. The CDR3 coding sequence is TGTGCCAGCAGCCCGTCGATCGGTTACGAGCAGTACTTC. The rearrangement joins TRBV28 to TRBJ2-7; D is unresolved. The CDR3 totals 13 residues. Trimming took off 6 bases at V and 4 bases at J, with 13 bases between the two ends. The germline V gene has CDR1 MDHEN and CDR2 SYDVKM.

This clone was seen once. This rearrangement joins TRBV7-2 to TRBJ2-5; 8 bases agree with TRBD1. The CDR3 extends over 15 amino acids. The germline CDR1 and CDR2 sequences are SGHTA and FQGNSA. Trimming cost V 2 bases and J 4 bases; bases outside gene matches: 6. This CDR3 reads CASSLLQGARETQYF. CDR3 nucleotides: TGTGCCAGCAGCTTATTGCAGGGGGCGCGAGAGACCCAGTACTTC. Drawing the rest from reference TRBV7-2 and TRBJ2-5, the complete variable domain is GAGVSQSPSNKVTEKGKDVELRCDPISGHTALYWYRQSLGQGLEFLIYFQGNSAPDKSGLPSDRFSAERTGGSVSTLTIQRTQQEDSAVYLCASSLLQGARETQYFGPGTRLLVL.

The gene calls are TRBV9 and TRBJ1-3; D gene uncertain. The CDR3 has 16 residues. The ends were cut back, 5 bases at V and 0 bases at J, with 15 bases in the middle. CDR1 is SGDLS, CDR2 YYNGEE, per germline. The CDR3 sequence is CASRGSGKGSGNTIYF. CDR3 nucleotides: TGTGCCAGCAGAGGCTCGGGAAAGGGCTCTGGAAACACCATATATTTT.

The chain employs TRBV6-1 and TRBJ2-5; TRBD1 aligns across 11 bases. The DNA end lines up better with TRBJ2-7; the J call may be wrong. Germline-derived CDR1 and CDR2 are MNHNS and SASEGT. The CDR3 loop spans 15 amino acids. The CDR3 region is CASSTRDRGTYEQYF. The CDR3 DNA reads as TGTGCCAGCAGTACCCGGGACAGGGGGACCTACGAGCAGTACTTC.

The V call is TRBV18, the J call TRBJ2-5; 11 positions match TRBD2. This CDR3 has 17 residues. The V gene end was trimmed by 4 bases and the J gene end by 1 base; junction bases not matched to a gene: 8. Germline V lookup: CDR1 KGHSH, CDR2 LQKENI. Here the CDR3 reads CASSLQAGTSGQETQYF. CDR3 coding DNA: TGTGCCAGCTCACTACAGGCCGGGACTAGCGGCCAAGAGACCCAGTACTTC. The complete variable domain, with remaining parts taken from reference TRBV18 and TRBJ2-5, reads NAGVMQNPRHLVRRRGQEARLRCSPMKGHSHVYWYRQLPEEGLKFMVYLQKENIIDESGMPKERFSAEFPKEGPSILRIQQVVRGDSAAYFCASSLQAGTSGQETQYFGPGTRLLVL.

This chain connects TRBV11-2 to TRBJ1-4, with D possibly TRBD1 on 5 matching bases. Deletions cut 0 bases from V and 6 bases from J, with 11 bases between. The germline CDR1 and CDR2 sequences are SGHAT and FQNNGV. This CDR3 has 15 residues. The chain's CDR3 is CASSLDKGEDEKLFF. The CDR3 nucleotides read TGTGCCAGCAGCTTAGATAAAGGGGAGGATGAAAAACTGTTTTTT.

The V call is TRBV6-1, the J call TRBJ2-1, with D perhaps TRBD2 (6 bases). CDR3 length equals 14 residues. Germline assignment: CDR1 MNHNS and CDR2 SASEGT. The V end was cut by 11 bases, the J end by 9 bases, with 23 bases between. The CDR3 sequence: CASHHPAREAEQFF. The CDR3 region has the DNA TGTGCCTCTCATCATCCGGCCAGGGAGGCTGAGCAGTTCTTC.